The 18 T cell receptor beta chains below were found in one sample sequenced in a study of monozygotic twins with inflammatory bowel disease. For each CDR3 protein, TCRdb gives one entry from its re-call of the 5' RACE reads, without DNA. Its clone listing holds some 400,000 distinct CDR3 sequences. The source material was blood. All receptors derive from a human donor with ulcerative colitis or Crohn's disease, or a healthy co-twin of an affected twin (not recorded which).

The chain uses TRBV6-1 and TRBJ1-2; as DNA is missing, the TRBD1 call by TCRdb cannot be tested. The CDR3 runs to 14 residues. CDR1 MNHNS and CDR2 SASEGT come from the germline V gene. The CDR3 loop is CASSGTGGGSGYTF.

The rearrangement uses TRBV10-3 and TRBJ2-3; TCRdb returns TRBD2, unconfirmable since there is no DNA. Germline-derived CDR1 and CDR2 are ENHRY and SYGVKD. This CDR3 is built from 13 residues. CDR3 protein: CAISGGVADTQYF.

CDR3 residues: CSANPSGLSYNEQFF. The V call is TRBV20-1, the J call TRBJ2-1; TCRdb picks TRBD2, but there is no DNA to check that call. Looked up from germline, CDR1 is DFQATT and CDR2 is SNEGSKA (reference sequence). CDR3 size: 15 residues.

The J gene is TRBJ1-1, the V gene TRBV20-1; checking the TCRdb D call of TRBD1 is not possible without DNA. CDR1 and CDR2 from the germline V gene are DFQATT and SNEGSKA (reference sequence). The CDR3 consists of 13 residues. This chain's CDR3 is CSAPDRTNTEAFF.

CDR3 sequence reads: CASSSHRDINYGYTF. The J gene is TRBJ1-2, the V gene TRBV6-5; TCRdb reports TRBD1, a call that lacks DNA to check it against. In germline, CDR1 is MNHEY, CDR2 SVGAGI. This CDR3 is built from 15 residues.

The chain links TRBV4-1 to TRBJ2-1. Germline lookup yields CDR1 MGHRA and CDR2 YSYEKL. CDR3 length: 12 amino acids. The CDR3 here is CASSQIAANQFF.

V usage is TRBV2 and J usage is TRBJ1-4. The V gene's germline CDR1 is SNHLY and CDR2 FYNNEI. This CDR3 has 12 amino acids. The CDR3 region is CASRGTPEKLFF.

The V call is TRBV7-9, the J call TRBJ1-2; the TCRdb D gene call, TRBD1, has no DNA to confirm it. The germline CDR1 and CDR2 sequences are SEHNR and FQNEAQ (reference sequence). The CDR3 runs 11 residues. CDR3 sequence: CASGPVWGYTF.

The gene calls are TRBV6-2 or TRBV6-3 and TRBJ2-5; as DNA is missing, the TRBD1 call by TCRdb cannot be tested. This CDR3 has 15 residues. Looked up from germline, CDR1 is MNHEY and CDR2 is SVGEGT. The CDR3 loop is CASNPGAGVQETQYF.

This chain joins TRBV5-1 and TRBJ1-1; with no DNA, the TCRdb D assignment of TRBD1 cannot be verified. The CDR3 is 15 amino acids. In germline, CDR1 is SGHRS, CDR2 YFSETQ. CDR3 sequence: CASSFGNRGKTEAFF.

The V gene is TRBV10-3, the J gene TRBJ2-1; there is no DNA to check the TCRdb D call of TRBD2. The CDR3 consists of 14 residues. Germline CDR1 ENHRY, CDR2 SYGVKD. The CDR3 reads CAVSERLADNEQFF.

The V gene is TRBV29-1, the J gene TRBJ1-3; TCRdb returns TRBD1, unconfirmable since there is no DNA. Per the germline V gene, CDR1 is SQVTM and CDR2 is ANQGSEA. This CDR3 has 12 amino acids. The CDR3 region is CSGGPGGNTIYF.

This rearrangement joins TRBV12-3 or TRBV12-4 to TRBJ2-1; TCRdb's D call, TRBD1, is unchecked because there is no DNA. This CDR3 region has 15 residues. The CDR3 loop reads CASSTLTGVYNEQFF.

The rearrangement joins TRBV27 to TRBJ1-1. Germline CDR1 and CDR2: MNHEY and SMNVEV (reference sequence). This CDR3 has 17 residues. The CDR3 sequence: CASSLFGTLTGNTEAFF.

The chain carries TRBV27 and TRBJ1-3; TCRdb outputs TRBD1, but without DNA this stays unchecked. The CDR3 covers 14 residues. Germline V CDR1 and CDR2: MNHEY, SMNVEV (reference sequence). CDR3 amino acids: CASRTGADGNTIYF.

The chain joins TRBV20-1 to TRBJ2-1; TCRdb picks TRBD2, but there is no DNA to check that call. CDR3 size: 15 residues. Germline CDR1 and CDR2: DFQATT and SNEGSKA (reference sequence). The CDR3 sequence: CSASAGLAGVNEQFF.

The V call is TRBV10-2, the J call TRBJ2-1; no DNA is available, so the TRBD2 call from TCRdb remains unchecked. Germline values: CDR1 WSHSY, CDR2 SAAADI. The CDR3 is 14 amino acids. CDR3 sequence: CASRLAGGRDEQFF.

The chain joins TRBV12-3 or TRBV12-4 to TRBJ1-2; TCRdb gives TRBD1 as the D gene, but with no DNA this cannot be confirmed. The length of the CDR3 is 14 residues. CDR3 protein: CASSPRNKGNGYTF.